This TCR beta chain was retrieved from a study of blood T cell repertoires in COVID-19. Germline assignment: CDR1 SGDLS and CDR2 YYNGEE. The junction had 9 bases not matched to a gene; V was cut back by 0 bases and J by 5 bases. This CDR3 contains 16 residues. The study drew participants aged about 18 to 90 years from under 30 US areas. Clinical history reported by participants formed the basis on which cohorts were assigned. Recovery among Cohort 3 donors was established by two negative PCRs, clearance, or symptom resolution. Using immunoSEQ multiplex PCR, the repertoire was profiled, and TCRdb retains in-frame clones only, with some absent. The data show 250,000 to 350,000 clones, with 88% seen just once and around 3% held by the top ten.

Specimen: PBMCs or T cells enriched from blood (not recorded which). V gene TRBV9 combines with J gene TRBJ2-7, with TRBD2 matching over 9 bases. This clonotype was sampled from a woman in her forties or fifties who had recovered from COVID-19. CDR3 DNA: TGTGCCAGCAGCGTAGGAGTCGGTAGCGGGAGCCACGAGCAGTACTTC. It encodes CASSVGVGSGSHEQYF.